The subject of this entry is one T cell receptor beta chain. Noted time point: pre-treatment baseline. Germline V gene sequence: CDR1 MRHNA, CDR2 SNTAGT. J was trimmed by 8 bases and V by 5 bases; bases with no gene match: 5. The CDR3 sequence is 13 residues long. These data are taken from a study of blood T cell dynamics during melanoma immunotherapy. Profiled with immunoSEQ multiplex PCR; TCRdb holds only in-frame clones, not every one. The sample shows approximately 22,000 clones, around nine tenths of them seen only once. Sequences were derived from blood, sampled from a patient treated with checkpoint blockade. The rearrangement uses TRBV6-4 and TRBJ2-7; 11 nucleotides line up with TRBD1. This sequence was found in a human donor with melanoma. The CDR3 loop is CASSRGTGGKQYF. CDR3 bases: TGTGCCAGCAGTAGGGGGACAGGGGGGAAGCAGTACTTC.